The sequence of this T cell receptor beta chain was determined in a study of T-cell reconstitution after alpha-beta-depleted transplantation in children. Ten or more counts support this clonotype. CDR1 DFQATT and CDR2 SNEGSKA come from the germline V gene (reference sequence). V was trimmed by 3 bases and J by 7 bases, leaving 13 bases between them. The CDR3 is 14 amino acids. TCRbeta library preparation incorporated unique molecular identifiers. TCRdb re-called the PCR reads through MiXCR, storing one row per CDR3 protein. The sample has roughly 170,000 distinct CDR3 sequences, less than 8% seen once.

The sequence derives from a human donor who donated a stem cell graft to a child with Wiskott-Aldrich syndrome. This specimen consisted of PBMCs from the stem cell graft donor, obtained from the stem cell graft. The chain recombines TRBV20-1 with TRBJ1-6; D ambiguous. The CDR3 sequence: CSASKGMVNSPLHF. CDR3 in DNA: TGCAGTGCTAGCAAGGGTATGGTGAATTCACCCCTCCACTTT.